This T cell receptor (beta chain) came from a study of CD8+ T cells in alopecia areata. General study points: Relative to normal scalp, lesional scalp, especially alopecia totalis/universalis, showed higher clonality. The study also sequences resident alphabeta T cells of normal skin in scalp samples.

Indicated treatment: oral pan-JAK inhibitor, 5-10 mg twice daily. Extracted from the samples, RNA was reverse transcribed into cDNA to serve as the sequencing template. Sequencing was performed with immunoSEQ multiplex PCR; in TCRdb, only in-frame clones are kept and a portion is missing. This sample yields around 190,000 clones, of which roughly three fifths are seen a single time; 1.3% belongs to the top ten. V lost 6 bases, J lost 3 bases, and 14 bases stayed unmatched. CDR1 and CDR2 (germline): GTSNPN, SVGIG (reference sequence). The CDR3 totals 18 residues. A note on this clone: The antigen is unknown.

The specimen was CD4+ T cells sorted from blood, collected at week 49, from a patient treated with tofacitinib. The source of this sequence is a human donor with alopecia areata. The chain is built from TRBV30 and TRBJ2-2; TRBD2 matches at 12 bases. The CDR3 nucleotides are TGTGCCTGCCTTACTAGCGGGGGGACAGGATACCACACCGGGGAGCTGTTTTTT. Translated: CACLTSGGTGYHTGELFF. The full variable domain, with the rest looked up from reference TRBV30 and TRBJ2-2, is SQTIHQWPATLVQPVGSPLSLECTVEGTSNPNLYWYRQAAGRGLQLLFYSVGIGQISSEVPQNLSASRPQDRQFILSSKKLLLSDSGFYLCACLTSGGTGYHTGELFFGEGSRLTVL.